Below, one T cell receptor (beta chain) is given with its context. Its antigen is not identified. The record originates from a study of T cell responses to AZD1222 COVID-19 vaccine. TCRdb's table, derived via immunoSEQ multiplex PCR, lists solely in-frame clones and lacks some. The repertoire holds roughly 130,000 clones, 70% to 90% seen once, with 9.5% to 15% in the top ten. The CDR3 has 15 amino acids. Germline assignment: CDR1 SEHNR and CDR2 FQNEAQ (reference sequence). The V and J ends lost 4 bases and 0 bases respectively, with 12 bases between them. General study findings and limits: All repertoire sampling was performed exclusively after the peak T cell response.

Source: peripheral blood, taken on day 0 of AZD1222 vaccination. The clonotype originates from an adult in good health. This sequence joins TRBV7-9 and TRBJ1-2; TRBD1 might be the D (6 bases). This chain's CDR3 is CASSSGQYTNYGYTF. DNA for the CDR3: TGTGCCAGCAGCTCAGGACAGTACACTAACTATGGCTACACCTTC.